These 10 T cell receptor beta chains share one sample of origin, sequenced in a study of CD8+CD57+ T cells in acquired aplastic anemia. By flow cytometry, patients selected for sequencing had shown an expansion of CD8+CD57+ cells. Genomic DNA served as template for TCR beta VDJ and CDR3 profiling. TCRdb re-derived calls from the reads in MiXCR, one entry per CDR3 protein. Of roughly 500,000 distinct CDR3 sequences in the sample, roughly 34% are singletons; the top ten hold 0.75% to 0.95%. Sequencing was carried out using sorted CD4+, CD8+, or CD8+CD57+ T cells (not recorded which) from PBMCs. The receptors originated from a human donor with aplastic anemia.

This clonotype was observed a few times. The genes are TRBV4-1 and TRBJ1-1; TRBD1 is a possible D gene (5 bases). CDR1 MGHRA and CDR2 YSYEKL come from the germline V gene. V lost 3 bases and J lost 1, with 18 bases in between. The CDR3 runs to 17 residues. CDR3: CASSQPIRDRKNTEAFF. DNA for the CDR3: TGCGCCAGCAGCCAGCCGATTAGGGACCGAAAGAACACTGAAGCTTTCTTT.

V is TRBV2 and J is TRBJ1-2, with TRBD1 matching over 8 bases. Looked up from germline, CDR1 is SNHLY and CDR2 is FYNNEI. With V trimmed by 11 bases and J by 4 bases, 9 bases remained unmatched. The CDR3 runs 13 residues. CDR3 DNA: TGTGCCTGGAGAGGGGACAGGACCTATGGCTACACCTTC. Its protein is CAWRGDRTYGYTF.

This sequence joins TRBV30 and TRBJ1-2, with 11 bases that match TRBD1. The V segment lost 7 bases and the J segment 4 bases; nucleotides outside the gene matches: 5. The germline V gene has CDR1 GTSNPN and CDR2 SVGIG (reference sequence). CDR3 length equals 13 residues. The CDR3 bases are TGTGCCTTCGGGACAGGGGGATTCTATGGCTACACCTTC. This translates into CAFGTGGFYGYTF. Full variable domain (rest looked up from reference TRBV30 and TRBJ1-2): SQTIHQWPATLVQPVGSPLSLECTVEGTSNPNLYWYRQAAGRGLQLLFYSVGIGQISSEVPQNLSASRPQDRQFILSSKKLLLSDSGFYLCAFGTGGFYGYTFGSGTRLTVV.

Worth noting for this clonotype: The junction shows a germline mismatch at one end, possibly a read error. The genes are TRBV10-3 and TRBJ2-7, with a tentative D call TRBD1 (5 bases). The CDR3 runs to 11 residues. Looked up from germline, CDR1 is ENHRY and CDR2 is SYGVKD. The CDR3 region is CASSYRNEQYF. CDR3 DNA: TGTGCCAGCAGTTACAGGAACGAGCAGTACTTC.

This chain connects TRBV2 to TRBJ2-2; TRBD2 matches at 8 bases. Germline CDR1 is SNHLY and CDR2 is FYNNEI. V was pared by 5 bases and J by 5 bases, with 7 bases of the junction left unmatched. The CDR3 is 15 residues long. The CDR3 sequence is CASSSAGGWTGELFF. CDR3 DNA: TGTGCCAGCAGTTCGGCGGGAGGATGGACCGGGGAGCTGTTTTTT.

The chain employs TRBV20-1 and TRBJ2-3, with 9 bases fitting TRBD1. With 6 bases clipped from V and 0 bases from J, the junction kept 13 bases outside the gene matches. Per the germline V gene, CDR1 is DFQATT and CDR2 is SNEGSKA (reference sequence). The CDR3 runs 17 residues. CDR3 bases: TGCAGTGCGTCCGGGACAGGGAGCCCGGGGAGCACAGATACGCAGTATTTT. Encoded protein: CSASGTGSPGSTDTQYF.

The CDR3 spells CASSFLAGGYEQFF. In DNA, the CDR3 is TGTGCCAGCAGCTTCCTAGCGGGGGGTTATGAGCAGTTCTTC. The V call is TRBV11-1, the J call TRBJ2-1, with 11 bases fitting TRBD2. J was trimmed by 8 bases and V by 3 bases; bases with no gene match: 3. Germline-derived CDR1 and CDR2 are SGHAT and FQDESV (reference sequence). The CDR3 has 14 residues.

This clonotype was recorded only once. Written as DNA, the CDR3 is TGTGCCAGCTCACGCGCGGGAGGGAATACCTACGAGCAGTACTTC. Encoded protein: CASSRAGGNTYEQYF. The chain joins TRBV19 to TRBJ2-7, with TRBD2 identical over 9 bases. The V segment lost 9 bases and the J segment 2 bases; nucleotides outside the gene matches: 11. CDR1 and CDR2 (germline): LNHDA, SQIVND (reference sequence). CDR3 length: 15 amino acids.

Of note for this clonotype: One junction end disagrees with the germline gene, perhaps due to a read error. The chain joins TRBV9 to TRBJ2-2; 9 positions match TRBD2. The length of the CDR3 is 16 residues. Germline V gene data show CDR1 as SGDLS and CDR2 as YYNGEE. CDR3 region: CVSRTTGTSNTGELVF. The CDR3 DNA reads as TGTGTCAGCCGCACAACCGGGACTAGCAACACCGGGGAGCTGGTTTTT.

This clonotype was counted a few times. CDR3: CASRRGQGGDIQYF. CDR3 DNA: TGTGCCAGCAGACGGGGACAGGGTGGGGACATTCAGTACTTC. The chain uses TRBV11-2 and TRBJ2-4, with TRBD1 matching 9 bases. The CDR3 has 14 amino acids. Germline V gives CDR1 SGHAT, CDR2 FQNNGV. Trimming at V came to 6 bases and at J to 8 bases, leaving 8 bases not matched to a gene.